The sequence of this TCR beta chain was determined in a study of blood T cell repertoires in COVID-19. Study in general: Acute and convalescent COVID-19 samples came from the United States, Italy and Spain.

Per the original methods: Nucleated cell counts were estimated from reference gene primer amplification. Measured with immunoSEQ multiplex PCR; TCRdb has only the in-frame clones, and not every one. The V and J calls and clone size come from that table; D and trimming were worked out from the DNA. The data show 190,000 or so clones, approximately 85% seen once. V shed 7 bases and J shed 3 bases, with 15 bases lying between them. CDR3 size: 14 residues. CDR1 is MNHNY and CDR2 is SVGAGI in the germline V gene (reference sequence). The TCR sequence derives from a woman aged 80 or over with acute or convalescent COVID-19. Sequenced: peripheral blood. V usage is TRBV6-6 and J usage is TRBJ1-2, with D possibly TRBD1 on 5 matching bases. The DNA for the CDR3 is TGTGCCAGCACCGACAGTGGATGGGACTATGGCTACACCTTC. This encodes CASTDSGWDYGYTF.